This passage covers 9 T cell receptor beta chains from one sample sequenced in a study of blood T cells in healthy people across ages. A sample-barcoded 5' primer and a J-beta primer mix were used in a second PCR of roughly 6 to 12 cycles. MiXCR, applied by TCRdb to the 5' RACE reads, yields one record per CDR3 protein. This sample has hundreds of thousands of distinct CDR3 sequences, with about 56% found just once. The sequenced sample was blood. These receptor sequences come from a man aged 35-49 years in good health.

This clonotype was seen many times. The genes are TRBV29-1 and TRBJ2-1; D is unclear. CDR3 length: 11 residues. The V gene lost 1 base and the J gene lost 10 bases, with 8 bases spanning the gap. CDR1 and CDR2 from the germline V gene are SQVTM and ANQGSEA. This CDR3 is CSVEVGEEQFF. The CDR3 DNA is TGCAGCGTTGAAGTGGGCGAAGAGCAGTTCTTC.

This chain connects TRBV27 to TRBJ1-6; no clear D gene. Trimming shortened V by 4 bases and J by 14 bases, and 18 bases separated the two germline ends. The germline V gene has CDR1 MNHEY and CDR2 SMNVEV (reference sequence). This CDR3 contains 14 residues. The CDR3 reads CASSSGLISKALHF. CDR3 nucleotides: TGTGCCAGCAGTTCCGGCCTTATCTCAAAGGCCCTCCACTTT.

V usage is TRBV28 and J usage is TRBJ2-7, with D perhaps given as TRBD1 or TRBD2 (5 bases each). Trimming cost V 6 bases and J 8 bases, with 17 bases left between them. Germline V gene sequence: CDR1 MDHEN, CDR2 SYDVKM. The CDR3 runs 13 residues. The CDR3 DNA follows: TGTGCCAGCAGCGGGGCAACCTCCGACAAGCAGTACTTC. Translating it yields CASSGATSDKQYF.

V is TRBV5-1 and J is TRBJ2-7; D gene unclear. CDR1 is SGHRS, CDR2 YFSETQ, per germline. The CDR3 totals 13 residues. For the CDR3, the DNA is TGCGCCAGCAGCTTGGGAATGGATAGCCCAAGTTTCGTC. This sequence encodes CASSLGMDSPSFV.

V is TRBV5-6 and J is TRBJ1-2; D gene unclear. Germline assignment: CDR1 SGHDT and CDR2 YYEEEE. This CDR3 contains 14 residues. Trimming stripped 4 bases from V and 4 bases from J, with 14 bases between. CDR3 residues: CASSPWRQVYGYTF. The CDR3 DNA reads TGTGCCAGCAGCCCTTGGCGGCAGGTCTATGGCTACACCTTC. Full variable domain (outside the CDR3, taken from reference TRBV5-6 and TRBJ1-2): DAGVTQSPTHLIKTRGQQVTLRCSPKSGHDTVSWYQQALGQGPQFIFQYYEEEERQRGNFPDRFSGHQFPNYSSELNVNALLLGDSALYLCASSPWRQVYGYTFGSGTRLTVV.

DNA of the CDR3: TGTGCCAGCAGTCCCCTCGGGGGGAGCAATCAGCCCCAGCATTTT. Its protein product is CASSPLGGSNQPQHF. This chain connects TRBV12-3 or TRBV12-4 to TRBJ1-5, with D possibly matching TRBD1 (5 bases). The CDR3 covers 15 residues. Trimming removed 5 bases from V and 1 base from J, with 12 bases in between.

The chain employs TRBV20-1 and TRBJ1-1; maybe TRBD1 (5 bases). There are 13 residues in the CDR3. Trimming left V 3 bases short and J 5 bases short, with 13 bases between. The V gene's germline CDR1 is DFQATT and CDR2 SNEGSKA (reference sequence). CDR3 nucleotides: TGCAGTGCTAGGCAGGGAGGAGGAACTGAAGCTTTCTTT. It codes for CSARQGGGTEAFF.

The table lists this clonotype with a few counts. Here the CDR3 reads CASTLGGGAFGYTF. In DNA, the CDR3 is TGTGCCAGCACCCTAGGGGGGGGCGCCTTTGGCTACACCTTC. The chain carries TRBV6-6 and TRBJ1-2; a possible D gene is TRBD1 (6 bases). V was cut by 7 bases and J by 7 bases, with 19 bases left in between. Germline CDR1 reads MNHNY; CDR2 reads SVGAGI (reference sequence). The CDR3 contains 14 residues.

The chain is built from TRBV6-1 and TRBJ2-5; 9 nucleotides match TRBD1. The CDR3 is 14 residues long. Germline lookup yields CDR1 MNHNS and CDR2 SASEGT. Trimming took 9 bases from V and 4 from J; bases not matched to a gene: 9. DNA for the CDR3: TGTGCCAGTACAAACGACAGGGGGGGAGAGACCCAGTACTTC. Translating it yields CASTNDRGGETQYF.